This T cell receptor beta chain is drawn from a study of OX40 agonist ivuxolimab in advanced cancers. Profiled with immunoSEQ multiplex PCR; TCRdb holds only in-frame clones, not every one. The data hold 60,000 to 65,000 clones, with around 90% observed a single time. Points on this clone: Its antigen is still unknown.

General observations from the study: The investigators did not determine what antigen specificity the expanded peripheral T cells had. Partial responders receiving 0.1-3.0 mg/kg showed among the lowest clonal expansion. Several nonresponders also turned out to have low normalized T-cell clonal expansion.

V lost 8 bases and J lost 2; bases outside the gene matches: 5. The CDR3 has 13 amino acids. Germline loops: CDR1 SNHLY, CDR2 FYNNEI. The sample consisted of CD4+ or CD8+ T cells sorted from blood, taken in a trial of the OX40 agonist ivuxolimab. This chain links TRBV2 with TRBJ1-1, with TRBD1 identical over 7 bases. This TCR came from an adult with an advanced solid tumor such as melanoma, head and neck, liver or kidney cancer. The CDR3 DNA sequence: TGTGCCAGCGGGGGACAGTTAAACACTGAAGCTTTCTTT. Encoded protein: CASGGQLNTEAFF.